This TCR beta chain was retrieved from a study of T cell responses to AZD1222 COVID-19 vaccine. The protocol was immunoSEQ multiplex PCR, while the TCRdb copy is restricted to in-frame clones and leaves out a portion. The sample has 67,000 or so clones, roughly 84% seen once; the top ten hold around 9.8%. On this clone: Its antigen is currently unknown.

Whole-study findings and limits: Repertoire collection took place solely once the T cell response had peaked. Unmutated variant regions reportedly attract nearly half of all spike-specific TCRs. Females made up more of the donors, who were largely white British, and clonal diversity may have come out too low. Across spike, vaccine-associated CD4 TCRs were found, dominant at 160-218 and 743-854.

The V segment lost 0 bases and the J segment 5 bases; nucleotides outside the gene matches: 7. Germline V CDR1 and CDR2: LNHDA, SQIVND (reference sequence). The CDR3 is 16 amino acids. This sequence was found in an adult in good health. The starting material was peripheral blood, obtained on day 0 of AZD1222 vaccination. V is TRBV19 and J is TRBJ1-5, with 7 positions matching TRBD1. The CDR3 coding sequence is TGTGCCAGTAGTATAGAACCTATAGGGGGCCATCAGCCCCAGCATTTT. It translates to CASSIEPIGGHQPQHF.